The 30 T cell receptor beta chains presented below share a single source sample, sequenced in a study of regulatory T cells in long-lasting Graves disease. In building TCR beta libraries, iRepertoire HTBI primers were used together with Arm-PCR of CDR3 regions. TCRdb analysed the multiplex PCR reads with MiXCR anew, one entry per CDR3 protein. The sample lists about 300,000 distinct CDR3 sequences, roughly a fifth occurring once. Time point noted: persistent/refractory GD, antithyroid drugs over 5 years with positive TRAb. RNA isolated from PBMCs was used to make the TCR library. Material: peripheral blood mononuclear cells (PBMCs), obtained when the disease was refractory, from a patient treated with antithyroid drugs. The receptors shown here come from a female donor with Graves disease.

In this sample, this clonotype turned up a few times. The CDR3 DNA sequence: TGTGCCTTCCCAGGACAGTCGAGCTCTGGGGCCAACGTCCTGACTTTC. As protein: CAFPGQSSSGANVLTF. V usage is TRBV10-3 and J usage is TRBJ2-6; a weak D match, TRBD1 (6 bases). The germline V gene has CDR1 ENHRY and CDR2 SYGVKD. Trimming removed 11 bases at V and 0 bases at J, with 17 bases between. The CDR3 spans 16 residues.

This clonotype was observed many times. V and J are TRBV11-2 and TRBJ1-1; no reliable D call. Germline CDR1 SGHAT, CDR2 FQNNGV. This CDR3 region has 12 residues. The ends were cut back, 2 bases at V and 8 bases at J, with 9 bases in the middle. CDR3 amino acids: CASSLLNKEAFF. The CDR3 DNA reads as TGTGCCAGCAGCTTATTGAATAAGGAAGCTTTCTTT.

V is TRBV6-6 and J is TRBJ2-1, with D hard to call. The CDR3 totals 17 residues. Germline V CDR1 and CDR2: MNHNY, SVGAGI (reference sequence). V lost 0 bases, J lost 3 bases, and 15 bases lay in between. The CDR3 nucleotides are TGTGCCAGCAGTTACTCGTGGCAAAATGATTACTACAATGAGCAGTTCTTC. Protein sequence: CASSYSWQNDYYNEQFF.

This clonotype showed up many times. The genes are TRBV28 and TRBJ1-6; no clear D. Germline-derived CDR1 and CDR2 are MDHEN and SYDVKM. There are 14 residues in the CDR3. V was pared by 3 bases and J by 10 bases, with 13 bases between. CDR3 region: CASSFIPGVSPLHF. DNA for the CDR3: TGTGCCAGCAGTTTCATTCCCGGGGTCTCACCCCTCCACTTT.

This clonotype was seen only a few times. The chain links TRBV6-1 to TRBJ2-7; TRBD2 matches 10 bases. Trimming at V came to 4 bases and at J to 7 bases, leaving 10 bases not matched to a gene. Germline loops: CDR1 MNHNS, CDR2 SASEGT. CDR3 length: 15 residues. The CDR3 spells CASSGLAGAGDEQYF. The CDR3 coding sequence is TGTGCCAGCAGTGGGCTAGCGGGAGCCGGGGATGAGCAGTACTTC.

This clonotype was detected many times. The chain uses TRBV20-1 and TRBJ2-7, with D hard to call. The CDR3 contains 12 residues. Germline CDR1 and CDR2: DFQATT and SNEGSKA (reference sequence). With 3 bases removed from V and 3 bases from J, the gap between germline ends came to 9 bases. The CDR3 bases are TGCAGTGCTAGGACCCACAGCTACGAGCAGTACTTC. Amino acid sequence: CSARTHSYEQYF.

This clonotype has ten or more counts. The J gene is TRBJ1-4, the V gene TRBV28; maybe TRBD1 (6 bases). There are 15 residues in the CDR3. The V and J ends lost 3 bases and 8 bases respectively, with 16 bases between them. From germline, CDR1 is MDHEN and CDR2 SYDVKM. The CDR3 nucleotides are TGTGCCAGCAGTTTTGAGGGGGGCCGTAGGGAAAAACTGTTTTTT. Translated: CASSFEGGRREKLFF.

This clonotype turned up a few times. CDR3 sequence (DNA): TGTGCCAGCAGTGCAGGGGGCAACACCGGGGAGCTGTTTTTT. Translation: CASSAGGNTGELFF. The chain combines TRBV6-1 with TRBJ2-2, with 8 bases aligning to TRBD1. Germline V lookup: CDR1 MNHNS, CDR2 SASEGT. V shed 4 bases, J shed 2 bases, and the junction held 0 bases outside the gene matches. This CDR3 contains 14 residues.

For this clonotype: A much larger clone differs by one base, so this may be a read error. Since no conserved phenylalanine or tryptophan closes the CDR3, a read error is the likely cause. This chain joins TRBV28 and TRBJ2-5; no reliable D call. The CDR3 runs to 13 residues. Germline V gene data show CDR1 as MDHEN and CDR2 as SYDVKM. Trimming took 2 bases from V and 8 from J, leaving 12 bases between them. In DNA, the CDR3 is TGTGCCAGCAGTTTAAGTTCGCGGCCAACCCAGTACTCC. Translated: CASSLSSRPTQYS.

This clonotype was counted only a few times. The genes are TRBV5-6 and TRBJ2-4; 11 bases map to TRBD2. V dropped 0 bases and J dropped 0; count of bases not matched to a gene: 5. Germline V gene lookup returns CDR1 SGHDT and CDR2 YYEEEE. The CDR3 is 18 residues long. This CDR3 is CASSLALAGGLAKNIQYF. DNA for the CDR3: TGTGCCAGCAGCTTGGCGCTAGCGGGAGGCCTAGCCAAAAACATTCAGTACTTC.

The chain recombines TRBV12-3 or TRBV12-4 with TRBJ2-3; tentatively, D is TRBD2 (5 bases). This CDR3 is built from 12 residues. V was pared by 5 bases and J by 4 bases, with 7 bases between. CDR3 coding DNA: TGTGCCAGCAGTCTGGAGGCAGATACGCAGTATTTT. Translated, it gives CASSLEADTQYF.

This clonotype occurred a few times. The chain combines TRBV6-2 or TRBV6-3 with TRBJ2-7; D perhaps matches TRBD2 (12 bases). Trimming removed 6 bases from V and 6 bases from J, with 24 bases in between. This CDR3 is built from 16 residues. From germline, CDR1 is MNHEY and CDR2 SVGEGT. CDR3 in DNA: TGTGCCAGCAGCGGGACAGGGGGACTAGCGGGCGCCGAGCAGTACTTC. It is translated as CASSGTGGLAGAEQYF.

At least ten counts were recorded for this clonotype. The chain carries TRBV12-3 or TRBV12-4 and TRBJ1-6; D uncertain. V was shortened by 6 bases and J by 7 bases, with 10 bases between the two germline ends. The CDR3 sequence is 13 residues long. CDR3 region: CASSSTGNSPLHF. In DNA, the CDR3 is TGTGCCAGCAGCTCTACCGGGAATTCACCCCTCCACTTT.

This clonotype has just a few counts. J is TRBJ2-7 and V is TRBV28; 9 nucleotides agree with TRBD2. The CDR3 consists of 18 residues. With V trimmed by 5 bases and J by 0 bases, 14 bases remained unmatched. From germline, CDR1 is MDHEN and CDR2 SYDVKM. CDR3 in DNA: TGTGCCAGCAGTCCTCAAGGGAGCAGGCGGGAGGGCTCCTACGAGCAGTACTTC. Protein product: CASSPQGSRREGSYEQYF.

This clonotype was detected many times. The chain uses TRBV20-1 and TRBJ2-5; TRBD2 matches at 7 bases. Losses at the gene ends were 0 bases for V and 1 base for J; bases not matched to a gene: 8. Germline V CDR1 and CDR2: DFQATT, SNEGSKA (reference sequence). The CDR3 sequence is 16 residues long. This CDR3 reads CSARDQIAGFQETQYF. The CDR3 nucleotides are TGCAGTGCTAGAGATCAGATAGCGGGCTTCCAAGAGACCCAGTACTTC.

The chain is built from TRBV27 and TRBJ1-2; 9 positions agree with TRBD1. Germline lookup yields CDR1 MNHEY and CDR2 SMNVEV (reference sequence). V shed 8 bases and J 4 bases; nucleotides not matched to a gene: 8. The CDR3 loop spans 14 amino acids. The CDR3 here is CASGGQDRGYGYTF. CDR3 coding DNA: TGTGCCAGCGGAGGTCAGGACAGGGGCTATGGCTACACCTTC.

This clonotype was counted ten times or more. The J gene is TRBJ1-1, the V gene TRBV6-1, with TRBD1 matching 8 bases. The CDR3 covers 15 residues. The germline V gene has CDR1 MNHNS and CDR2 SASEGT. V lost 6 bases and J lost 1; bases outside the gene matches: 7. The CDR3 DNA reads as TGTGCCAGCAGGCTAGACAGGGGACCGAACACTGAAGCTTTCTTT. It specifies CASRLDRGPNTEAFF.

The chain uses TRBV6-2 or TRBV6-3 and TRBJ2-7; D call uncertain. Germline CDR1 is MNHEY and CDR2 is SVGEGT. Deletions cut 0 bases from V and 0 bases from J, with 15 bases between. This CDR3 has 17 amino acids. In DNA form, the CDR3 reads TGTGCCAGCAGTTACTCGTGGGCAGGCGCCCGCTCCTACGAGCAGTACTTC. Translated: CASSYSWAGARSYEQYF.

V is TRBV20-1 and J is TRBJ2-3, with 13 bases aligning to TRBD2. The length of the CDR3 is 13 residues. V gave up 6 bases and J gave up 5 bases; unmatched junction bases: 2. CDR1 and CDR2 (germline): DFQATT, SNEGSKA (reference sequence). The CDR3 region is CSAGLAGLDTQYF. The CDR3 coding sequence is TGCAGTGCGGGACTAGCGGGACTAGATACGCAGTATTTT.

The chain joins TRBV4-3 to TRBJ2-7, with 9 bases that match TRBD1. There are 15 residues in the CDR3. Germline lookup yields CDR1 LGHNA and CDR2 YSLEER. The V and J ends lost 0 bases and 6 bases, in that order; junction bases with no gene match: 6. CDR3: CASSQDRDRVAEQYF. The CDR3 DNA reads as TGCGCCAGCAGCCAAGATCGGGACAGGGTGGCCGAGCAGTACTTC.

This chain connects TRBV18 to TRBJ2-7; 8 nucleotides match TRBD1. The CDR3 has 16 residues. J lost 2 bases, V lost 3 bases, and 9 bases had no gene match. The germline gives CDR1 KGHSH, CDR2 LQKENI. DNA for the CDR3: TGTGCCAGCTCACCCCCGAGTTCACAGGGGGCCTACGAGCAGTACTTC. Translated: CASSPPSSQGAYEQYF.

This clonotype was found many times. The chain uses TRBV6-1 and TRBJ2-5, with D hard to call. Germline V lookup: CDR1 MNHNS, CDR2 SASEGT. The V end lost 5 bases, the J end lost 1 base, and 17 bases lay between the germline ends. The CDR3 consists of 16 residues. The CDR3 loop reads CASSRADGSFQETQYF. CDR3 DNA sequence: TGTGCCAGCAGTAGGGCGGACGGATCCTTCCAAGAGACCCAGTACTTC.

V usage is TRBV5-5 and J usage is TRBJ2-1, with a weak D call TRBD1 (7 bases). In germline, CDR1 is SGHKS, CDR2 YYEKEE (reference sequence). There are 16 residues in the CDR3. Trimming removed 2 bases from V and 3 bases from J, with 15 bases in between. The CDR3 sequence is CASSFQTGTLYNEQFF. The CDR3 nucleotides read TGTGCCAGCAGCTTCCAGACAGGGACTCTCTACAATGAGCAGTTCTTC.

The table lists this clonotype with many counts. V gene TRBV6-2 or TRBV6-3 combines with J gene TRBJ2-7, with 11 nucleotides matching TRBD2. Trimming cost V 2 bases and J 2 bases; bases outside gene matches: 2. Germline assignment: CDR1 MNHEY and CDR2 SVGEGT. The CDR3 is made up of 15 amino acids. In DNA form, the CDR3 reads TGTGCCAGCAGTTACGTAGCGGGAGGGCCCTACGAGCAGTACTTC. Residues: CASSYVAGGPYEQYF.

Ten or more counts support this clonotype. The rearrangement joins TRBV20-1 to TRBJ2-7; 8 nucleotides agree with TRBD1. This CDR3 contains 12 residues. CDR1 DFQATT and CDR2 SNEGSKA come from the germline V gene (reference sequence). The J segment lost 7 bases and the V segment lost 3 bases, leaving 5 bases of the junction unmatched. The CDR3 region has the DNA TGCAGTGCTAGTAACAGGGGGTGGGAGCAGTACTTC. Amino acids: CSASNRGWEQYF.

This clonotype appeared many times. The chain joins TRBV9 to TRBJ1-1; D unresolved. V lost 4 bases and J lost 3, with 13 bases in between. The CDR3 totals 14 residues. Germline V gene data show CDR1 as SGDLS and CDR2 as YYNGEE. CDR3 region: CASSQEWRDTEAFF. CDR3 in DNA: TGTGCCAGCAGCCAAGAATGGCGGGACACTGAAGCTTTCTTT.

CDR3 sequence: CASSARIGLLQETQYF. CDR3 sequence (DNA): TGTGCCAGCAGCGCCAGGATAGGACTTCTACAAGAGACCCAGTACTTC. The chain carries TRBV11-2 and TRBJ2-5, with D possibly matching TRBD2 (5 bases). The CDR3 covers 16 residues. Per germline, CDR1 SGHAT and CDR2 FQNNGV. Between the trimmed V and J ends, which lost 5 bases and 2 bases, there was a span of 18 bases. The variable domain in full, with the rest retrieved from reference TRBV11-2 and TRBJ2-5, is EAGVAQSPRYKIIEKRQSVAFWCNPISGHATLYWYQQILGQGPKLLIQFQNNGVVDDSQLPKDRFSAERLKGVDSTLKIQPAKLEDSAVYLCASSARIGLLQETQYFGPGTRLLVL.

This clonotype was seen only a few times. This rearrangement joins TRBV7-2 to TRBJ2-2; 8 bases agree with TRBD2. Trimming cost V 5 bases and J 1 base; bases outside gene matches: 9. Germline CDR1 reads SGHTA; CDR2 reads FQGNSA. The CDR3 consists of 17 residues. The CDR3 coding sequence is TGTGCCAGCAGCCTGTTGAGGCTAGCGGGGAACACCGGGGAGCTGTTTTTT. Amino acids: CASSLLRLAGNTGELFF.

Ten or more counts support this clonotype. This sequence joins TRBV28 and TRBJ2-7; TRBD2 aligns across 7 bases. The CDR3 runs 15 residues. The germline gives CDR1 MDHEN, CDR2 SYDVKM. V gave up 6 bases and J gave up 4 bases; unmatched junction bases: 12. CDR3 amino acids: CASRGMASGLYEQYF. CDR3 DNA sequence: TGTGCCAGCAGGGGTATGGCTAGCGGTCTATACGAGCAGTACTTC. The whole variable domain, remainder taken from reference TRBV28 and TRBJ2-7, is DVKVTQSSRYLVKRTGEKVFLECVQDMDHENMFWYRQDPGLGLRLIYFSYDVKMKEKGDIPEGYSVSREKKERFSLILESASTNQTSMYLCASRGMASGLYEQYFGPGTRLTVT.

This clonotype was recorded a few times. The CDR3 reads CAKRPRGRIYEQYF. CDR3 in DNA: TGTGCCAAAAGACCCAGGGGGCGCATCTACGAGCAGTACTTC. This chain connects TRBV6-1 to TRBJ2-7, with TRBD1 matching 8 bases. Germline V gives CDR1 MNHNS, CDR2 SASEGT. V dropped 10 bases and J dropped 3; count of bases not matched to a gene: 11. The CDR3 loop spans 14 amino acids.